The 4 T cell receptor beta chains below were found in one sample sequenced in a study of blood T cell repertoires in COVID-19. Assay used: immunoSEQ multiplex PCR; TCRdb lists only in-frame clones, some missing. Counted here are about 160,000 clones, around 87% occurring once; the ten biggest clones make up around 15%. Sequencing used peripheral blood. All receptors come from a man younger than 35 with COVID-19, enrolled during active disease.

The chain uses TRBV28 and TRBJ2-1; 8 bases match TRBD2. The CDR3 has 20 amino acids. CDR1 and CDR2 from the germline V gene are MDHEN and SYDVKM. V trimming: 3 bases; J trimming: 3 bases; junction bases outside the gene matches: 19. CDR3 DNA: TGTGCCAGCAGTTTTACGTCCGCGGGAGGTTTAAACCCCCTCTACAATGAGCAGTTCTTC. Residues: CASSFTSAGGLNPLYNEQFF. The entire variable domain, with the rest obtained from reference TRBV28 and TRBJ2-1, is as follows: DVKVTQSSRYLVKRTGEKVFLECVQDMDHENMFWYRQDPGLGLRLIYFSYDVKMKEKGDIPEGYSVSREKKERFSLILESASTNQTSMYLCASSFTSAGGLNPLYNEQFFGPGTRLTVL.

The chain combines TRBV6-2 or TRBV6-3 with TRBJ1-1; D possibly corresponds to TRBD1 (6 bases). Germline lookup yields CDR1 MNHEY and CDR2 SVGEGT. CDR3 length equals 13 residues. The ends were cut back, 5 bases at V and 11 bases at J, with 18 bases in the middle. The CDR3 loop is CASSLTGYLGAFF. CDR3 DNA sequence: TGTGCCAGCAGTCTCACAGGGTACCTGGGCGCTTTCTTT.

The V gene is TRBV10-3, the J gene TRBJ2-1; 10 bases line up with TRBD2. Trimming cost V 4 bases and J 9 bases; bases outside gene matches: 6. The germline gives CDR1 ENHRY, CDR2 SYGVKD. The CDR3 length is 14 residues. This CDR3 reads CAISAGTSVSEQFF. The CDR3 nucleotides read TGTGCCATCAGTGCCGGGACTAGCGTTTCTGAGCAGTTCTTC.

Only one count was recorded for this clone. This rearrangement joins TRBV5-1 to TRBJ2-2; TRBD1 might be the D (5 bases). V was shortened by 4 bases and J by 0 bases, with 13 bases between the two germline ends. Germline CDR1 and CDR2: SGHRS and YFSETQ. CDR3 length: 16 amino acids. Here the CDR3 reads CASSLPGAANTGELFF. As DNA, the CDR3 is TGCGCCAGCAGCCTGCCTGGGGCGGCGAACACCGGGGAGCTGTTTTTT. Using reference TRBV5-1 and TRBJ2-2 for the parts outside the CDR3, the full variable domain is KAGVTQTPRYLIKTRGQQVTLSCSPISGHRSVSWYQQTPGQGLQFLFEYFSETQRNKGNFPGRFSGRQFSNSRSEMNVSTLELGDSALYLCASSLPGAANTGELFFGEGSRLTVL.